This is a list of T cell receptor beta chains from one sample in a study of OX40 agonist ivuxolimab in advanced cancers. Generated by immunoSEQ multiplex PCR, the TCRdb table keeps only in-frame clones and is missing some. Here the sample spans around 69,000 clones, 80% to 90% being singletons. This sample comprised CD4+ or CD8+ T cells sorted from blood, obtained in a trial of the OX40 agonist ivuxolimab. The source is an adult with an advanced solid tumor such as melanoma, head and neck, liver or kidney cancer. CDR3s include the opening cysteine and the closing phenylalanine or tryptophan. The D gene is left open where the match is weak. The size of a clone is reported for some rows only, either as once, few or many, or as a class for expanded clones.

j_gene	abundance	d_gene	v_gene	CDR3nt	CDR3aa
TRBJ1-2	.	TRBD1	TRBV4-3	TGCGCCAGCAGCCAAACAGGGGCCAGTGGCTACACCTTC	CASSQTGASGYTF
TRBJ2-1	once	TRBD2	TRBV7-9	TGTGCCAGCAGCTTCTTAGCGGGGGGGCCCTACAATGAGCAGTTCTTC	CASSFLAGGPYNEQFF
TRBJ1-2	.	.	TRBV19	TGTGCCAGTAGTATAGGTTTGGCGGGGGCCTACACCTTC	CASSIGLAGAYTF
TRBJ2-7	.	TRBD1	TRBV19	TGTGCCAGTAGTAGCTGGGACAGTTACTACGAGCAGTACTTC	CASSSWDSYYEQYF
TRBJ1-2	.	.	TRBV4-2	TGTGCCAGCAGCCAAGCCCCGACCGTGGTGTCGATGGATGGCTACACCTTC	CASSQAPTVVSMDGYTF
TRBJ2-5	.	.	TRBV7-8	TGTGCCAGCAGCCCTGAGGGCTCGGAGACCCAGTACTTC	CASSPEGSETQYF
TRBJ1-5	.	.	TRBV2	TGTGCCAGCAGTGATGGGGGGAAGTGGGGCAATCAGCCCCAGCATTTT	CASSDGGKWGNQPQHF
TRBJ2-7	.	.	TRBV6-6	TGTGCCAGCAGCTGGACAGCGACTACCTACGAGCAGTACTTC	CASSWTATTYEQYF
TRBJ2-3	.	.	TRBV27	TGTGCCAGCAGTTTACTCCCGGGCCCGGGCACAGATACGCAGTATTTT	CASSLLPGPGTDTQYF
TRBJ1-5	.	.	TRBV5-5	TGTGCCAGCAGCTTGGAACAGGGTGATCAGCCCCAGCATTTT	CASSLEQGDQPQHF
TRBJ2-5	once	.	TRBV5-4	TGTGCCAGCAGCTTTAGTTGGGCAGAACAAGAGACCCAGTACTTC	CASSFSWAEQETQYF
TRBJ1-5	.	.	TRBV7-9	TGTGCCAGCAGCTTAGGCAATCAGCCCCAGCATTTT	CASSLGNQPQHF
TRBJ2-5	.	TRBD1	TRBV6-6	TGTGCCAGCAGTTACCTTGGAGGACAGGGGCAAGAGACCCAGTACTTC	CASSYLGGQGQETQYF
TRBJ1-1	.	.	TRBV16	TGTGCCAGCAGCCGCGGAGTAACGGGTCCTGAAGCTTTCTTT	CASSRGVTGPEAFF
TRBJ1-2	once	.	TRBV25-1	TGTGCCAGCAGCCATGCGTTTTTTAACTATGGCTACACCTTC	CASSHAFFNYGYTF
TRBJ2-3	.	TRBD2	TRBV5-1	TGCGCCAGCAGCTTGTCACTAGCGGGGGGGCTCAATCCTCGTACGCAGTATTTT	CASSLSLAGGLNPRTQYF
TRBJ2-1	.	TRBD1	TRBV11-2	TGTGCCAGCAGCCCCTCCGGGACAGGGATATACAATGAGCAGTTCTTC	CASSPSGTGIYNEQFF
TRBJ2-5	.	.	TRBV10-3	TGTGCCATCAGTGACGCCGGCAGGGGTGAAGAGACCCAGTACTTC	CAISDAGRGEETQYF
TRBJ1-2	.	.	TRBV9	TGTGCCAGCAGCGATCCCCACGGCAGGGATGTGAAAAGGTGGGACTATGGCTACACCTTC	CASSDPHGRDVKRWDYGYTF
TRBJ1-1	.	.	TRBV6-5	TGTGCCAGCATGGGGGGTGAAGGTCGGTCTGAAGCTTTCTTT	CASMGGEGRSEAFF